The present entry profiles one T cell receptor (beta chain) with its context. Its target is unknown. These data belong to a study of cytomegalovirus exposure and HLA in healthy donors. At the level of the study: The approximately 660 first-cohort repertoires shared a platform with the 120 or so validation repertoires, as reported in a later analysis.

Germline CDR1 and CDR2: SGHKS and YYEKEE (reference sequence). V was shortened by 1 base and J by 5 bases, with 7 bases between the two germline ends. The CDR3 is 12 amino acids. TCRdb's table, derived via immunoSEQ multiplex PCR, lists solely in-frame clones and lacks some. This sample has about 160,000 clones, with 84% found just once. Study-level results: In a later analysis, first-cohort TCR clusters were found to tend to co-occur in the 130 or so validation repertoires.

What was sequenced was PBMCs. The gene calls are TRBV5-5 and TRBJ2-7; unclear D gene. The clonotype comes from a man younger than 45 in good health and CMV-seropositive. The CDR3 DNA sequence: TGTGCCAGCAGCTTGCAGTCCCACGAGCAGTACTTC. Translating it yields CASSLQSHEQYF.